The 29 T cell receptor beta chains reported below all come from one sample, sequenced in a study of cytomegalovirus exposure and HLA in healthy donors. PCR was performed using 60 Vbeta and 13 Jbeta primers. Profiled with immunoSEQ multiplex PCR; TCRdb holds only in-frame clones, not every one. The data show about 120,000 clones, around 77% seen once. Sequencing was performed on PBMCs. These receptors were obtained from a man between 18 and 29 years old in good health and CMV-seropositive.

This chain connects TRBV11-3 to TRBJ2-3; D remains unclear. Per the germline V gene, CDR1 is SGHNT and CDR2 is YENEEA. The CDR3 covers 12 residues. Between the trimmed V and J ends, which lost 5 bases and 8 bases, there was a span of 11 bases. CDR3 in amino acids: CASSPNGGTQYF. The CDR3 nucleotides are TGTGCCAGCAGCCCCAATGGCGGTACGCAGTATTTT. The variable domain in full, with the rest retrieved from reference TRBV11-3 and TRBJ2-3, is EAGVVQSPRYKIIEKKQPVAFWCNPISGHNTLYWYLQNLGQGPELLIRYENEEAVDDSQLPKDRFSAERLKGVDSTLKIQPAELGDSAVYLCASSPNGGTQYFGPGTRLTVL.

The chain employs TRBV5-4 and TRBJ2-4; possibly TRBD2 for D (5 bases). This CDR3 contains 13 residues. The V end lost 4 bases, the J end lost 11 bases, and 16 bases lay between the germline ends. Germline CDR1 SGHNT, CDR2 YYREEE (reference sequence). The CDR3 region has the DNA TGTGCCAGCAGCCCCGGGAATGACAACGTTCAGTACTTC. Its protein product is CASSPGNDNVQYF.

The V and J genes are TRBV5-4 and TRBJ1-1; D call uncertain. The V end lost 0 bases, the J end lost 3 bases, and 6 bases lay between the germline ends. The CDR3 consists of 13 residues. CDR1 is SGHNT, CDR2 YYREEE, per germline (reference sequence). In DNA form, the CDR3 reads TGTGCCAGCAGCTTGGCCCAGGACACTGAAGCTTTCTTT. It encodes CASSLAQDTEAFF.

The V call is TRBV12-5, the J call TRBJ1-5, with TRBD1 matching over 7 bases. There are 16 residues in the CDR3. Germline CDR1 LGHNT, CDR2 FRNRAP. The V segment lost 2 bases and the J segment 6 bases; nucleotides outside the gene matches: 10. CDR3 coding DNA: TGTGCTAGTGGTTTGAGTTACAGGGGATTTGGTCAGCCCCAGCATTTT. Its protein is CASGLSYRGFGQPQHF.

CDR3 nucleotide sequence: TGTGCCAGCAGCGCTGGCTCCGGACTAGGCCCCTACGAGCAGTACTTC. Protein: CASSAGSGLGPYEQYF. The chain couples TRBV9 to TRBJ2-7, with 7 positions matching TRBD2. Losses at the gene ends were 3 bases for V and 2 bases for J; bases not matched to a gene: 11. The germline gives CDR1 SGDLS, CDR2 YYNGEE. This CDR3 is 16 amino acids long.

The chain combines TRBV5-1 with TRBJ2-1; 10 nucleotides align to TRBD2. The CDR3 totals 17 residues. Germline V gives CDR1 SGHRS, CDR2 YFSETQ. V shed 1 base and J 1 base; nucleotides not matched to a gene: 5. CDR3 amino acids: CASSLPSAGGSYNEQFF. The CDR3 nucleotides are TGCGCCAGCAGCTTGCCATCAGCGGGAGGGTCCTACAATGAGCAGTTCTTC.

V gene TRBV21-1 combines with J gene TRBJ1-6. TRBV21-1 is recorded as a pseudogene. This CDR3 spans 15 amino acids. CDR3 nucleotides: TGTGCCAGCAGCACCTGCCGGGAGGTAGGGTCACCCCTCCACTTT. It encodes CASSTCREVGSPLHF.

V usage is TRBV28 and J usage is TRBJ2-2; 10 bases map to TRBD2. Germline CDR1 and CDR2: MDHEN and SYDVKM. CDR3 length equals 17 residues. Trimming cost V 3 bases and J 0 bases; bases outside gene matches: 4. CDR3 sequence reads: CASSFRLAGANTGELFF. For the CDR3, the DNA is TGTGCCAGCAGTTTTAGGCTAGCGGGGGCGAACACCGGGGAGCTGTTTTTT.

This clone was detected a few times. The genes are TRBV18 and TRBJ1-5; D remains unclear. Germline V gene data show CDR1 as KGHSH and CDR2 as LQKENI. The CDR3 spans 13 residues. Trimming took off 5 bases at V and 5 bases at J, with 10 bases between the two ends. CDR3 amino acids: CASSIGADQPQHF. CDR3 coding DNA: TGTGCCAGCTCAATAGGCGCGGATCAGCCCCAGCATTTT.

This clone was seen only a few times. Compared with germline, one end of the junction differs, possibly owing to a read error. The chain is built from TRBV7-2 and TRBJ2-6; 7 bases line up with TRBD1. CDR3 size: 19 residues. CDR1 and CDR2 from the germline V gene are SGHTA and FQGNSA. CDR3 sequence: CASSSGPGRRREGANGLTF. For the CDR3, the DNA is TGTGCCAGCAGCTCCGGACCGGGACGGAGGCGTGAGGGGGCCAACGGCCTGACTTTC.

The V gene is TRBV15, the J gene TRBJ1-1, with D possibly being TRBD1 (6 bases). Germline V gene lookup returns CDR1 LNHNV and CDR2 YYDKDF (reference sequence). Trimming removed 5 bases from V and 0 bases from J, with 10 bases in between. CDR3 length: 14 amino acids. The chain's CDR3 is CATSPGGLNTEAFF. The CDR3 region has the DNA TGTGCCACCAGCCCTGGGGGCTTGAACACTGAAGCTTTCTTT. Drawing the rest from reference TRBV15 and TRBJ1-1, the complete variable domain is DAMVIQNPRYQVTQFGKPVTLSCSQTLNHNVMYWYQQKSSQAPKLLFHYYDKDFNNEADTPDNFQSRRPNTSFCFLDIRSPGLGDTAMYLCATSPGGLNTEAFFGQGTRLTVV.

The chain joins TRBV5-1 to TRBJ2-7, with TRBD1 as a possible D gene (7 bases). CDR1 and CDR2 from the germline V gene are SGHRS and YFSETQ. Trimming pared 0 bases from V and 3 bases from J, leaving 13 bases between. The CDR3 spans 15 residues. The CDR3 DNA reads as TGCGCCAGCAGCTTGGCGGGGGACAGCCACTACGAGCAGTACTTC. Translation gives CASSLAGDSHYEQYF.

This clone was observed a few times. V and J are TRBV10-3 and TRBJ1-2; a weak D match, TRBD1 (6 bases). Trimming stripped 3 bases from V and 1 base from J, with 12 bases between. This CDR3 has 15 amino acids. Germline CDR1 is ENHRY and CDR2 is SYGVKD. CDR3 nucleotides: TGTGCCATCAGTGATCCCGGACAGATTAACTATGGCTACACCTTC. Protein sequence: CAISDPGQINYGYTF.

This clone has only one observation. The rearrangement links TRBV10-3 to TRBJ1-4; D call uncertain. There are 13 residues in the CDR3. Germline V gene sequence: CDR1 ENHRY, CDR2 SYGVKD. V lost 4 bases and J 8 bases, leaving 11 bases between the germline ends. This chain's CDR3 is CAISAQMREKLFF. CDR3 coding DNA: TGTGCCATCAGTGCACAAATGAGGGAAAAACTGTTTTTT.

Details on this clone: The junction shows a germline mismatch at one end, possibly a read error. The V call is TRBV7-9, the J call TRBJ2-7; perhaps TRBD2 as D (7 bases). In germline, CDR1 is SEHNR, CDR2 FQNEAQ (reference sequence). This CDR3 region has 16 residues. The CDR3 reads CSSSTVGGAIPSEQYF. The CDR3 DNA reads as TGTTCCAGCAGCACCGTAGGGGGGGCGATTCCCTCCGAGCAGTACTTC.

This chain's CDR3 is CASTLYSGSEQYF. CDR3 in DNA: TGTGCCAGCACCCTCTACTCTGGGAGCGAGCAGTACTTC. The chain recombines TRBV7-9 with TRBJ2-7; TRBD2 might be the D (5 bases). The CDR3 is 13 amino acids. From germline, CDR1 is SEHNR and CDR2 FQNEAQ (reference sequence). V lost 7 bases to trimming and J lost 6 bases, with 16 bases between them.

This clone showed up just once. This chain links TRBV4-1 with TRBJ1-3, with D tentatively TRBD1 (5 bases). This CDR3 has 18 amino acids. V lost 0 bases, J lost 0 bases, and 15 bases lay in between. Germline CDR1 is MGHRA and CDR2 is YSYEKL. The CDR3 reads CASSQDWSPGGSGNTIYF. The CDR3 DNA sequence: TGCGCCAGCAGCCAAGATTGGTCCCCCGGGGGCTCTGGAAACACCATATATTTT.

Regarding this clone: The sample carries other DNA sequences with the same CDR3. The chain uses TRBV28 and TRBJ2-1, with TRBD1 as a possible D gene (5 bases). CDR1 is MDHEN and CDR2 is SYDVKM in the germline V gene. V was cut by 3 bases and J by 6 bases, with 12 bases left in between. The CDR3 has 14 residues. This CDR3 is CASSLRQGFNEQFF. In DNA form, the CDR3 reads TGTGCCAGCAGTTTGAGGCAGGGCTTCAATGAGCAGTTCTTC.

The V call is TRBV15, the J call TRBJ1-1, with a tentative D call TRBD1 (6 bases). Trimming pared 0 bases from V and 1 base from J, leaving 12 bases between. This CDR3 comprises 16 residues. Germline loops: CDR1 LNHNV, CDR2 YYDKDF (reference sequence). CDR3 sequence (DNA): TGTGCCACCAGCAGAGATACAGGGTTTCAGAACACTGAAGCTTTCTTT. Amino acids: CATSRDTGFQNTEAFF.

This chain joins TRBV4-2 and TRBJ1-1; D is unresolved. V lost 0 bases and J 1 base, leaving 9 bases between the germline ends. Germline lookup yields CDR1 LGHNA and CDR2 YNFKEQ. CDR3 length equals 15 residues. CDR3 sequence: CASSQDRLQNTEAFF. The CDR3 nucleotides are TGTGCCAGCAGCCAAGACAGGCTTCAGAACACTGAAGCTTTCTTT.

The chain couples TRBV6-6 to TRBJ1-5, with 7 bases that match TRBD1. The CDR3 runs to 14 residues. J gave up 3 bases and V 5 bases, and 4 bases lay outside the gene matches. CDR1 and CDR2 from the germline V gene are MNHNY and SVGAGI (reference sequence). Written as DNA, the CDR3 is TGTGCCAGCAGTACGGGACAGTTCAATCAGCCCCAGCATTTT. It specifies CASSTGQFNQPQHF.

The J gene is TRBJ2-7, the V gene TRBV6-5, with 8 bases matching TRBD1. The CDR3 has 14 amino acids. Germline CDR1 reads MNHEY; CDR2 reads SVGAGI. The V gene end was trimmed by 2 bases and the J gene end by 6 bases; junction bases not matched to a gene: 6. CDR3 DNA sequence: TGTGCCAGCAGTTACGCCCGGACAGGGAGCGAGCAGTACTTC. Residues: CASSYARTGSEQYF.

This clone was seen a handful of times. The rearrangement joins TRBV15 to TRBJ1-3; D possibly corresponds to TRBD1 (6 bases). Trimming pared 1 base from V and 0 bases from J, leaving 13 bases between. This CDR3 region has 17 residues. Germline V gene lookup returns CDR1 LNHNV and CDR2 YYDKDF (reference sequence). The CDR3 nucleotides are TGTGCCACCAGCAGAGCCCCAGGGGCAAGCTCTGGAAACACCATATATTTT. This encodes CATSRAPGASSGNTIYF. Filled out from reference TRBV15 and TRBJ1-3, the complete variable domain reads DAMVIQNPRYQVTQFGKPVTLSCSQTLNHNVMYWYQQKSSQAPKLLFHYYDKDFNNEADTPDNFQSRRPNTSFCFLDIRSPGLGDTAMYLCATSRAPGASSGNTIYFGEGSWLTVV.

The CDR3 DNA is TGTGCCAGCAGTTACTCCCAGGGAGGAGGTGAAAAACTGTTTTTT. Translation: CASSYSQGGGEKLFF. This chain links TRBV6-5 with TRBJ1-4, with a weak D call TRBD1 (5 bases). Trimming removed 0 bases at V and 7 bases at J, with 12 bases between. Germline CDR1 reads MNHEY; CDR2 reads SVGAGI. The CDR3 is 15 amino acids.

The V and J genes are TRBV5-5 and TRBJ2-1; D perhaps matches TRBD1 (5 bases). This CDR3 is 13 amino acids long. The V and J ends lost 7 bases and 4 bases respectively, with 12 bases between them. Per germline, CDR1 SGHKS and CDR2 YYEKEE (reference sequence). The CDR3 sequence is CASGRGSYNEQFF. The CDR3 DNA reads as TGTGCCAGCGGTAGGGGATCATACAATGAGCAGTTCTTC.

The chain is built from TRBV10-3 and TRBJ2-3, with 8 bases matching TRBD2. V gave up 8 bases and J gave up 6 bases; unmatched junction bases: 10. This CDR3 contains 14 residues. CDR1 is ENHRY, CDR2 SYGVKD, per germline. CDR3 sequence (DNA): TGTGCCATCCAAGCGCGGGAGGATCTTGATACGCAGTATTTT. Amino acid sequence: CAIQAREDLDTQYF.

This clone is a singleton in its sample. This chain joins TRBV4-1 and TRBJ1-1; TRBD1 might be the D (6 bases). The CDR3 spans 15 residues. The germline V gene encodes CDR1 MGHRA and CDR2 YSYEKL. The germline V and J ends were trimmed by 3 bases and 1 base, with 12 bases remaining between them. CDR3 amino acids: CASSHIQGANTEAFF. As DNA, the CDR3 is TGCGCCAGCAGCCATATACAGGGAGCGAACACTGAAGCTTTCTTT.

V is TRBV6-6 and J is TRBJ2-1; TRBD1 matches at 9 bases. CDR1 and CDR2 from the germline V gene are MNHNY and SVGAGI (reference sequence). CDR3 size: 14 residues. The ends lost 4 bases at V and 8 bases at J; junction bases unmatched: 6. In nucleotides, the CDR3 is TGTGCCAGCAGTTTCCGGGACAGGGTTTATGAGCAGTTCTTC. Translated: CASSFRDRVYEQFF.

The rearrangement uses TRBV19 and TRBJ2-5; the D gene is possibly TRBD1 (6 bases). Germline-derived CDR1 and CDR2 are LNHDA and SQIVND (reference sequence). There are 15 residues in the CDR3. Trimming pared 5 bases from V and 4 bases from J, leaving 17 bases between. As DNA, the CDR3 is TGTGCCAGTAGTCGTCAACAGGGTATAGGAGAGACCCAGTACTTC. Protein: CASSRQQGIGETQYF.